This T cell receptor (beta chain) is drawn from a study of human T cells and chemical hapten exposure. Study-wide background: In the roughly 24-week study, patients were dosed weekly with diphenylcyclopropenone on the scalp throughout.

As regards this clonotype: What it recognizes is unknown.

Broader study findings: Expanded TCRs were compared with controls, and the expanded TCRs formed significantly more large CDR3 similarity clusters.

Using its own MiXCR run on the RACE reads, TCRdb lists one record per CDR3 protein. The sample shows 74,000 or so distinct CDR3 sequences, about a tenth of them seen only once. Time point denoted: patch test 1, 2 weeks after DPC sensitization. Treatment noted: therapeutic diphenylcyclopropenone sensitization with weekly scalp DPC. This sample comprised whole blood, obtained in connection with sensitization to the hapten diphenylcyclopropenone (DPC). This receptor was taken from a woman in her 50s with alopecia areata. Some clones in this sample may be carry-over from other donors' samples.

The CDR3 bases are TGTGCCAGCAGGGGACAAAATACAGATACGCAGTATTTT. Translated, it gives CASRGQNTDTQYF. The chain links TRBV4-2 to TRBJ2-3; D may be TRBD1 (6 bases). Trimming removed 6 bases at V and 3 bases at J, with 10 bases between. Germline values: CDR1 LGHNA, CDR2 YNFKEQ. This CDR3 has 13 amino acids.